This T cell receptor beta chain was identified during a study of blood T cell repertoires in COVID-19. The overall study: COVID-19 samples from acute and convalescent phases originated in the United States, Italy and Spain.

In the source study's methods: The authors estimated nucleated cell counts from reference gene primer amplification. TCRdb keeps only in-frame clones here, not all; method: immunoSEQ multiplex PCR. V and J calls and clone size are as listed in that table; D and trimming were resolved from the DNA. The table includes 250,000 to 350,000 clones, about 81% detected once. V dropped 3 bases and J dropped 0; count of bases not matched to a gene: 1. CDR3 length: 14 amino acids. CDR1 SGDLS and CDR2 YYNGEE come from the germline V gene. Seattle-derived patients entered the study during active infection and were followed longitudinally.

The rearrangement uses TRBV9 and TRBJ2-3, with TRBD1 identical over 7 bases. This TCR was sampled from a human donor with COVID-19, enrolled during active disease. The donor label of this sample is uncertain. The sample comprised peripheral blood. In DNA form, the CDR3 reads TGTGCCAGCAGCGAGACAGGGAGCACAGATACGCAGTATTTT. Translation gives CASSETGSTDTQYF.